This TCR beta chain originates from a study of T cell responses to AZD1222 COVID-19 vaccine. Findings of the study overall: There were mostly white British donors and more females than males, and clonal diversity was possibly underestimated. When two AZD1222 doses had been given, Spike-specific TCR breadth and depth rose.

Points on this clone: The antigen is undetermined.

Using immunoSEQ multiplex PCR, the repertoire was profiled, and TCRdb retains in-frame clones only, with some absent. The data contain over 45,000 clones, about 90% of them seen just once; the ten biggest clones take up approximately 15%. The origin of this receptor is an adult in good health. Sequencing used peripheral blood, obtained on day 0 of AZD1222 vaccination.

Here the CDR3 DNA reads TGTGCCAGCAGCCCGGACCCCAGCAACTACGAGCAGTACTTC. As protein: CASSPDPSNYEQYF. The chain is built from TRBV5-6 and TRBJ2-7; no reliable D call. V dropped 4 bases and J dropped 3 bases, with 14 bases sitting between them. The CDR3 totals 14 residues. From germline, CDR1 is SGHDT and CDR2 YYEEEE.